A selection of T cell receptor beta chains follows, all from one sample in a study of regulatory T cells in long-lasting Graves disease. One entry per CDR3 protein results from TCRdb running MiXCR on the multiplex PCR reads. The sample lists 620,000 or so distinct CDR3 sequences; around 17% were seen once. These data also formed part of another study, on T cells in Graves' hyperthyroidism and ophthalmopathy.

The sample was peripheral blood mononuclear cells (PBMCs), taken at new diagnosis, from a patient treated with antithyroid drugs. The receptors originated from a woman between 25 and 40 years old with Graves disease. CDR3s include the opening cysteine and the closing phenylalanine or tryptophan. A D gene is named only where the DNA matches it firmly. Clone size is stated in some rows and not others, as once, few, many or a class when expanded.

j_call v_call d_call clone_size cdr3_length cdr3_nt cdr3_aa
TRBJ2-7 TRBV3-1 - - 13 TGTGCCAGCAGCCGGAATACGGTCTACGAGCAGTACTTC CASSRNTVYEQYF
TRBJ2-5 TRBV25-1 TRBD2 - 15 TGTGCCAGCAGTGATTGGGGGGGAAACCAAGAGACCCAGTACTTC CASSDWGGNQETQYF
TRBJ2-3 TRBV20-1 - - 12 TGCGGTGCTTTGGGGGGAACAGATACGCAGTATTTT CGALGGTDTQYF
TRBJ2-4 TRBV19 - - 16 TGTGCCAGTTCTCCGGTGGGACGGAGCGACAAAAACATTCAGTACTTC CASSPVGRSDKNIQYF
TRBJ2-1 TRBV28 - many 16 TGTGCCAGCAGTTTAATGGCGGCCCTAAAAGGGGATGAGCAGTTCTTC CASSLMAALKGDEQFF
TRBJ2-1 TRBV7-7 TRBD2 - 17 TGTGCTAGCAGCTTAACCACTAGCGGGAGTCAGTACAATGAGCAGTTCTTC CASSLTTSGSQYNEQFF
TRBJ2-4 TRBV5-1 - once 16 TGCGCCAGCAGCTTGGATCGGGTGGGAGCCAAAAACATTCAGTACTTC CASSLDRVGAKNIQYF
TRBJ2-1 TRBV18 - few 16 TGTGCCAGCCGGATCGGCGGGACACTTACCTACAATGAGCAGTTCTTC CASRIGGTLTYNEQFF
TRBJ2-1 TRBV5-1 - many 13 TGCGCCAGCAGCTTGGGGGTCTCCAATGAGCAGTTCTTC CASSLGVSNEQFF
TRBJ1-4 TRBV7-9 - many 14 TGTGCCAGCAGCGTAGGACAGCTAGGGGAAAAACTGTTTTTT CASSVGQLGEKLFF
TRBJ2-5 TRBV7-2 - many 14 TGTGCCAGCAGCTTAGAAGTGGCCCAAGAGACCCAGTACTTC CASSLEVAQETQYF
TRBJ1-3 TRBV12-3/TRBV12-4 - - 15 TGTGCCAGCAGGCGACAGGCGATCTCTGGAAACACCATATATTTT CASRRQAISGNTIYF
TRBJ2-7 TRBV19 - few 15 TGTGCCAGTAGTACCCCTGGACAGCCATCCTACGAGCAGTACTTC CASSTPGQPSYEQYF
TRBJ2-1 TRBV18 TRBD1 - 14 TGTGCCAGCTCAACCGGGACAGGGGGCAATGAGCAGTTCTTC CASSTGTGGNEQFF
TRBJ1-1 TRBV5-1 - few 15 TGCGCCAGCAGCCCTCCGACAGGACCGAACACTGAAGCTTTCTTT CASSPPTGPNTEAFF
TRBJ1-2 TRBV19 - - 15 TGTGCCAGTAGTATAGGGCCGGGGTCCAACTATGGCTACACCTTC CASSIGPGSNYGYTF
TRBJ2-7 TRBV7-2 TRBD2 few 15 TGTGCCAGCAGCGAGGGCGGGGGTAGCTCCTACGAGCAGTACTTC CASSEGGGSSYEQYF
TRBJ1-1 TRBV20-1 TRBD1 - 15 TGCAGTGCTAGTATACAGGGGGCTATTAACACTGAAGCTTTCTTT CSASIQGAINTEAFF
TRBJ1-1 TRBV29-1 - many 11 TGCAGCGTCTTAGGGAGCACTGAAGCTTTCTTT CSVLGSTEAFF
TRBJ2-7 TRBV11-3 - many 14 TGTGCCAGCAGCTCCCACAGGAACTCCGACGAGCAGTACTTC CASSSHRNSDEQYF
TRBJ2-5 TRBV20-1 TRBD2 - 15 TGCAGTGCGAGAGGACTAGCGGGAGGGCTAGAGACCCAGTACTTC CSARGLAGGLETQYF
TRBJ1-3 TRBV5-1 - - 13 TGCGCCAGCAGCTTGCGGGGGGAAAACACCATATATTTT CASSLRGENTIYF
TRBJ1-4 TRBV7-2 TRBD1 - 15 TGTGCCAGCAGCTTACGCCCGCAGGGGGACGGTCAACTGTTTTTT CASSLRPQGDGQLFF
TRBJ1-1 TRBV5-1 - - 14 TGCGCCAGCAGCTTGGAGGCAGGGGTTACTGAAGCTTTCTTT CASSLEAGVTEAFF
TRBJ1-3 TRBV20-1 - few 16 TGCAGTGCTAGGAGGGGGGAAGGCCTCTCTGGAAACACCATATATTTT CSARRGEGLSGNTIYF
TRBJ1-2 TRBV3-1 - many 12 TGTGCCAGCAGCCAAGAGTCGGCCGGCTACACCTTC CASSQESAGYTF
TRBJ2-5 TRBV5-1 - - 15 TGCGCCAGCAGCTCCACCACTAGCTGGAGTGAGACCCAGTACTTC CASSSTTSWSETQYF
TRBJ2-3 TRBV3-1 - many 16 TGTGCCAGCAGCCATTGGAGCGGGCAGGACACAGATACGCAGTATTTT CASSHWSGQDTDTQYF
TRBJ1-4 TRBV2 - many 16 TGTGCCAGCAGTGAACGTCGGGGAGATACTAATGAAAAACTGTTTTTT CASSERRGDTNEKLFF
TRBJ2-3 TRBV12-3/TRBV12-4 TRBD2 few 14 TGTGCCAGCAGTATCCAAGCGGGACCAGATACGCAGTATTTT CASSIQAGPDTQYF
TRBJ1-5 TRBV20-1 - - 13 TGCAGTGCTAGTGAACAAATTTATCAGCCCCAGCATTTT CSASEQIYQPQHF
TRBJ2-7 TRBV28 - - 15 TGTGCCAGCAGTTCCGTTCCAGGCGGGTCCTACGAGCAGTACTTC CASSSVPGGSYEQYF
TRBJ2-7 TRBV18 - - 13 TGTGCCAGCTCAACAGATCCAACCTACGAGCAGTACTTC CASSTDPTYEQYF
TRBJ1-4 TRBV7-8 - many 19 TGTGCCAGCAGCCGAAGGGTGGGGGATCGGGGTTTGACTAATGAAAAACTGTTTTTT CASSRRVGDRGLTNEKLFF
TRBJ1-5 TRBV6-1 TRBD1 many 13 TGTGCCAGCAGGCTGACAGGGGTACAGCCCCAGCATTTT CASRLTGVQPQHF
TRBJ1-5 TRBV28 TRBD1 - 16 TGTGCCAGCAGTCTAACGACAGGGGTCATCGGTCAGCCCCAGCATTTT CASSLTTGVIGQPQHF
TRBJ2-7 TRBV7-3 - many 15 TGTGCCAGCAGCTTAAACCCGGGCCGGCCCTACGAGCAGTACTTC CASSLNPGRPYEQYF
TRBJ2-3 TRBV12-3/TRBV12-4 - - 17 TGTGCCAGCAGCCCTGGGCTAGCGCGTTATTCCACAGATACGCAGTATTTT CASSPGLARYSTDTQYF
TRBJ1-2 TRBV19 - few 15 TGTGCCAGTAGTAAAAATTTTGCCGGGAACTATGGCTACACCTTC CASSKNFAGNYGYTF